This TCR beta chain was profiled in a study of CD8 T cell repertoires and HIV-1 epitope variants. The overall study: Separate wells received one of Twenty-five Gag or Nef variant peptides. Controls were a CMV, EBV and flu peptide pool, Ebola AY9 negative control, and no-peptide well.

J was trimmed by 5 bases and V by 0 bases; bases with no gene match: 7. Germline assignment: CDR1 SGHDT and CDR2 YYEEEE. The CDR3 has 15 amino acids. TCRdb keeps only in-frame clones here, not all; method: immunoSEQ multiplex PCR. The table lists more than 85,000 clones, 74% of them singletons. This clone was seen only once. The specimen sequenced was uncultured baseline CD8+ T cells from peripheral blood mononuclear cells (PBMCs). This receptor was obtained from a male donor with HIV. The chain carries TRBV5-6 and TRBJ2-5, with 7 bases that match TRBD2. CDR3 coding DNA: TGTGCCAGCAGCTTGGGCGGGAGAGGCTGGGAGACCCAGTACTTC. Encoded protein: CASSLGGRGWETQYF.